This T cell receptor (beta chain) was sequenced in a study of cytomegalovirus exposure and HLA in healthy donors. Study information: Early released data had around 79 million unique TCRs, all coming from HLA-typed donors.

With 60 Vbeta and 13 Jbeta primers, the PCR was carried out. Profiling relied on immunoSEQ multiplex PCR, and the TCRdb table lists in-frame clones only, not all of them. The table has around 120,000 clones, roughly 85% seen once. The CDR3 has 11 amino acids. From germline, CDR1 is KGHSH and CDR2 LQKENI. V and J are TRBV18 and TRBJ2-5, with D possibly TRBD1 on 5 matching bases. TRBJ2-7 matches the DNA end more closely, so the J call is doubtful. This TCR was sampled from a woman aged 35 to 49 in good health and CMV-seronegative. Sequencing was carried out using PBMCs. DNA of the CDR3: TGTGCCAGCTCCACAGACAGCGAGCAGTACTTC. Residues: CASSTDSEQYF.